One and the same sample provided the 14 T cell receptor beta chains below, sequenced in a study of CD8 T cells in Susac syndrome. RNA totalling about 0.5 to 1 ug underwent reverse transcription with random hexamers. TCRdb fed the immunoSEQ multiplex PCR reads into MiXCR, producing one record per CDR3 protein. The sample holds around 200,000 distinct CDR3 sequences, around 93% seen once. Sequencing was carried out using CD8+ T cells from PBMCs. The receptor source for this set is a human donor with Susac syndrome.

The chain combines TRBV3-1 with TRBJ2-2, with a possible D match to TRBD1 (6 bases). The germline CDR1 and CDR2 sequences are LGHDT and YNNKEL (reference sequence). V lost 2 bases and J 5 bases, leaving 6 bases between the germline ends. The CDR3 contains 13 residues. CDR3 bases: TGTGCCAGCAGCCAACAGGGGACCGGGGAGCTGTTTTTT. Protein product: CASSQQGTGELFF.

This chain links TRBV28 with TRBJ2-7, with 9 bases lining up with TRBD1. Losses at the gene ends were 8 bases for V and 5 bases for J; bases not matched to a gene: 10. Looked up from germline, CDR1 is MDHEN and CDR2 is SYDVKM. The CDR3 sequence is 14 residues long. The CDR3 coding sequence is TGTGCCAGCTCAATCGGGACAGGGCGGAACGAGCAGTACTTC. Protein: CASSIGTGRNEQYF.

J is TRBJ1-2 and V is TRBV19; TRBD1 might be the D (6 bases). Trimming cost V 6 bases and J 8 bases, with 22 bases left between them. Germline CDR1 is LNHDA and CDR2 is SQIVND (reference sequence). The CDR3 is made up of 15 amino acids. The CDR3 reads CASRYRAQQRGGYTF. The CDR3 DNA is TGTGCCAGTAGGTACAGGGCCCAACAGCGAGGGGGCTACACCTTC.

The J gene is TRBJ2-5, the V gene TRBV5-1; either TRBD1 or TRBD2 may supply D (5 bases each). V was shortened by 3 bases and J by 3 bases, with 15 bases between the two germline ends. The CDR3 extends over 15 amino acids. CDR1 is SGHRS and CDR2 is YFSETQ in the germline V gene. CDR3 sequence (DNA): TGCGCCAGCAGCTACGGGACCCGGTTGAAAGAGACCCAGTACTTC. Its translation: CASSYGTRLKETQYF.

The V and J genes are TRBV27 and TRBJ2-5; 11 positions match TRBD2. The ends lost 7 bases at V and 5 bases at J; junction bases unmatched: 12. This CDR3 comprises 16 residues. From germline, CDR1 is MNHEY and CDR2 SMNVEV (reference sequence). CDR3 residues: CASMASGGIRSETQYF. DNA of the CDR3: TGTGCCAGCATGGCTAGCGGGGGGATCCGGAGCGAGACCCAGTACTTC.

The rearrangement joins TRBV7-2 to TRBJ2-7, with a weak D call TRBD1 (6 bases). Germline values: CDR1 SGHTA, CDR2 FQGNSA. There are 14 residues in the CDR3. With 5 bases removed from V and 1 base from J, the gap between germline ends came to 12 bases. The chain's CDR3 is CASSPQGGSYEQYF. CDR3 DNA: TGTGCCAGCAGCCCCCAAGGGGGATCCTACGAGCAGTACTTC.

The chain employs TRBV18 and TRBJ2-2, with D perhaps matching TRBD1 (5 bases). Germline-derived CDR1 and CDR2 are KGHSH and LQKENI. The V gene lost 8 bases and the J gene lost 5 bases, with 12 bases spanning the gap. The CDR3 is made up of 13 amino acids. The CDR3 protein is CASPARVTGELFF. The CDR3 DNA is TGTGCCAGCCCGGCCAGGGTTACCGGGGAGCTGTTTTTT.

The chain uses TRBV15 and TRBJ2-5; 7 nucleotides line up with TRBD1. The germline CDR1 and CDR2 sequences are LNHNV and YYDKDF (reference sequence). V was pared by 1 base and J by 0 bases, with 5 bases of the junction left unmatched. The length of the CDR3 is 16 residues. The CDR3 spells CATSRGRDRNQETQYF. The CDR3 bases are TGTGCCACCAGCAGAGGACGGGACAGAAACCAAGAGACCCAGTACTTC.

CDR3 nucleotide sequence: TGTGCCAGCAGCCAGGTACCGGGAACCGGGGAGCTGTTTTTT. Residues: CASSQVPGTGELFF. The chain is built from TRBV14 and TRBJ2-2; weak D call: TRBD2 (5 bases). Trimming pared 3 bases from V and 5 bases from J, leaving 10 bases between. Germline V gene data show CDR1 as SGHDN and CDR2 as FVKESK. The CDR3 is made up of 14 amino acids.

The rearrangement uses TRBV3-1 and TRBJ1-1; 7 bases agree with TRBD1. Germline V lookup: CDR1 LGHDT, CDR2 YNNKEL (reference sequence). After removal of 0 bases from V and 5 bases from J, the junction contained 3 bases not matched to a gene. This CDR3 is built from 14 residues. For the CDR3, the DNA is TGTGCCAGCAGCCAAGAAAACAGGGGAACTGAAGCTTTCTTT. Its protein product is CASSQENRGTEAFF.

A single count supports this clonotype. This chain links TRBV7-2 with TRBJ2-1; D ambiguous. The germline CDR1 and CDR2 sequences are SGHTA and FQGNSA. Trimming shortened V by 5 bases and J by 8 bases, and 10 bases separated the two germline ends. This CDR3 has 12 amino acids. The CDR3, as DNA: TGTGCCAGCAGCGCCCTAGAGGATGAGCAGTTCTTC. This encodes CASSALEDEQFF.

The chain uses TRBV9 and TRBJ1-2, with TRBD1 matching 8 bases. Germline assignment: CDR1 SGDLS and CDR2 YYNGEE. The CDR3 sequence is 15 residues long. Trimming took 3 bases from V and 6 from J; bases not matched to a gene: 10. The CDR3 DNA reads TGTGCCAGCAGCGCCCAACAGGGGGGAAAAGATGGCTACACCTTC. Translating gives CASSAQQGGKDGYTF.

This rearrangement joins TRBV2 to TRBJ2-2; 9 nucleotides align to TRBD2. The CDR3 runs to 16 residues. CDR1 SNHLY and CDR2 FYNNEI come from the germline V gene. The J segment lost 0 bases and the V segment lost 6 bases, leaving 5 bases of the junction unmatched. The CDR3 DNA follows: TGTGCCAGCAGGGCTGTAGCGGGGGCGAACACCGGGGAGCTGTTTTTT. It specifies CASRAVAGANTGELFF.

CDR3 nucleotide sequence: TGTGCCAGCAGAGGTCTGACAGGGAAAGGTTCGCCCCAGCATTTT. It specifies CASRGLTGKGSPQHF. The genes are TRBV2 and TRBJ1-5, with 7 bases that match TRBD1. The germline V gene has CDR1 SNHLY and CDR2 FYNNEI. This CDR3 has 15 residues. After removal of 6 bases from V and 9 bases from J, the junction contained 14 bases not matched to a gene.